This T cell receptor (beta chain) was recorded in a study of T-cell reconstitution after alpha-beta-depleted transplantation in children. Researchers prepared the TCRbeta library using unique molecular identifiers, the study reports. TCRdb reprocessed the PCR reads via MiXCR and lists one record per CDR3 protein. The sample holds some 500,000 distinct CDR3 sequences, about 16% seen once. The germline V and J ends were trimmed by 6 bases and 11 bases, with 13 bases remaining between them. The CDR3 is 11 amino acids. The chain couples TRBV12-3 or TRBV12-4 to TRBJ1-1; a weak D match, TRBD1 (6 bases). Material: PBMCs from the stem cell graft donor, obtained from the stem cell graft. This clonotype was sampled from a human donor who donated a stem cell graft to a child with acute lymphoblastic leukemia. The CDR3 DNA follows: TGTGCCAGCAGCGCAGGGACAATGGCTTTCTTT. Amino acid sequence: CASSAGTMAFF.